This record concerns one TCR beta chain sequence. Its antigen is still unknown. Base quality data are lacking; no much larger clone is found one base away. This specimen belongs to a study of radiotherapy plus CTLA-4 blockade in lung cancer (dated by TCRdb to between 2017 and 2018). A note on the overall study: Among the enrolled patients, approximately 17% had an objective response, and around 31% reached disease control.

Receptors were amplified or captured by the immunoSEQ multiplex PCR assay. The source is immuneACCESS, and TCRdb retained only in-frame sequences with V and J called. Part of the clones is not carried over; for the studies checked, unresolved V genes explain less than half of this, and the remainder is unexplained. This sample holds about 49,000 clones; roughly four fifths were observed only once. Roughly 10% of the sample rests with the top ten. The study tested focal radiation therapy combined with CTLA-4 blockade (ipilimumab) in patients with chemo-refractory metastatic non-small-cell lung cancer. Points the paper makes about the study in general: The strongest predictors of response were reported to be early dynamic shifts in blood T cell clones along with a rise in serum interferon-beta following radiation. After treatment with radiotherapy and ipilimumab, TCR clones that originated in tumors expanded in peripheral blood.

The sample here was peripheral blood, taken from a patient treated with radiotherapy plus ipilimumab. The clonotype originates from a human donor with non-small cell lung cancer who had stable disease on radiotherapy plus ipilimumab.

The CDR3 amino acid sequence is: CASTLTDSYNEQFF. Here is the DNA: TGTGCCAGCACGTTGACGGACTCGTACAATGAGCAGTTCTTC. The chain is encoded by TRBV6-6 joined to TRBJ2-1; the D gene is possibly TRBD2, with 5 bases matching. There are 14 amino acids in the CDR3, from cysteine to phenylalanine inclusive. Solely the CDR3 DNA is kept, with 42 bases framed from the first base. V is reduced by 7 bases and J by 4 bases, leaving a spacing of 14 bases between them. The germline V gene (reference sequence) gives CDR1 as MNHNY and CDR2 as SVGAGI.